This record covers a single T cell receptor beta chain. This sample is part of a study of blood T cell repertoires in COVID-19. Original analysis: Scientists estimated how many nucleated cells there were by amplifying reference gene primers. Generated by immunoSEQ multiplex PCR, the TCRdb table keeps only in-frame clones and is missing some. D and trimming come from the DNA, and the V and J calls and clone size come from that table. The sample shows about 440,000 clones, 80% to 90% of them seen only once. The CDR3 is made up of 12 amino acids. Germline V gives CDR1 SGDLS, CDR2 YYNGEE. V was pared by 3 bases and J by 13 bases, with 11 bases between.

The sequencing input was peripheral blood. This receptor was identified in a woman aged 25-40 years with acute or convalescent COVID-19. The V call is TRBV9, the J call TRBJ1-6, with D tentatively TRBD1 (5 bases). CDR3 region: CASSGTGAPLHF. CDR3 nucleotides: TGTGCCAGCAGCGGTACTGGGGCGCCCCTCCACTTT.